These 15 T cell receptor beta chains originate from one sample sequenced in a study of CD8 T cells in ankylosing spondylitis. Using its own MiXCR run on the 5' RACE reads, TCRdb lists one record per CDR3 protein. Here the sample spans around 150,000 distinct CDR3 sequences, around two fifths being singletons. Sequencing was carried out using synovial fluid, either unsorted or a sorted T cell fraction (not recorded which). The receptors were sampled from a male donor with ankylosing spondylitis.

Ten or more counts support this clonotype. The V and J genes are TRBV4-3 and TRBJ2-7; weak D call: TRBD2 (7 bases). The CDR3 length is 14 residues. The germline V and J ends were trimmed by 8 bases and 6 bases, with 20 bases remaining between them. CDR1 and CDR2 (germline): LGHNA, YSLEER. DNA for the CDR3: TGCGCCAGCGCCCGGGGGCGGGAGTTGGCCGAGCAGTACTTC. It codes for CASARGRELAEQYF.

The chain recombines TRBV6-1 with TRBJ2-1; TRBD2 is a possible D gene (7 bases). V shed 6 bases and J shed 8 bases, with 23 bases lying between them. The CDR3 loop spans 16 amino acids. Germline-derived CDR1 and CDR2 are MNHNS and SASEGT. CDR3 residues: CASSPEGGGRGDEQFF. Written as DNA, the CDR3 is TGTGCCAGCAGCCCTGAGGGGGGGGGCCGAGGGGATGAGCAGTTCTTC.

Here the CDR3 DNA reads TGTGCCAGCCGAAGGACTAGCGGGAGAATGGATACGCAGTATTTT. It yields the protein CASRRTSGRMDTQYF. V gene TRBV28 combines with J gene TRBJ2-3, with 13 bases fitting TRBD2. The CDR3 covers 15 residues. Trimming cost V 8 bases and J 6 bases; bases outside gene matches: 8. Germline assignment: CDR1 MDHEN and CDR2 SYDVKM.

The V gene is TRBV9, the J gene TRBJ2-1, with TRBD1 matching over 8 bases. This CDR3 has 15 residues. Germline V CDR1 and CDR2: SGDLS, YYNGEE. V lost 4 bases, J lost 5 bases, and 8 bases stayed unmatched. The CDR3 sequence: CASSPRGPYHNEQFF. CDR3 in DNA: TGTGCCAGCAGCCCCAGGGGGCCATACCACAATGAGCAGTTCTTC.

In this sample, this clonotype turned up a few times. The chain has TRBV24-1 and TRBJ2-1; TRBD2 matches at 7 bases. Trimming took 3 bases from V and 2 from J; bases not matched to a gene: 3. CDR1 is KGHDR, CDR2 SFDVKD, per germline. The CDR3 is made up of 15 amino acids. The DNA for the CDR3 is TGTGCCACCAGTGATCGACTAGCTCCCTACAATGAGCAGTTCTTC. This sequence encodes CATSDRLAPYNEQFF.

The rearrangement uses TRBV5-1 and TRBJ2-2; possible D gene TRBD1, 6 bases. CDR1 is SGHRS and CDR2 is YFSETQ in the germline V gene. V gave up 0 bases and J gave up 1 base, with 16 bases separating them. The CDR3 consists of 18 residues. DNA of the CDR3: TGCGCCAGCAGCTTGGTCCTAAGACAGGCTTTGAACACCGGGGAGCTGTTTTTT. It encodes CASSLVLRQALNTGELFF.

The chain links TRBV28 to TRBJ2-3; D is possibly TRBD1 (6 bases). Germline assignment: CDR1 MDHEN and CDR2 SYDVKM. CDR3 length equals 18 residues. V dropped 5 bases and J dropped 0 bases, with 21 bases sitting between them. CDR3 bases: TGTGCCAGCAGTCCCCTGATGTCCACAGGGCTGAGCACAGATACGCAGTATTTT. Protein: CASSPLMSTGLSTDTQYF.

The chain employs TRBV27 and TRBJ1-4; perhaps TRBD1 as D (5 bases). Germline V CDR1 and CDR2: MNHEY, SMNVEV (reference sequence). Between the trimmed V and J ends, which lost 6 bases and 5 bases, there was a span of 16 bases. This CDR3 comprises 15 residues. The CDR3 DNA reads TGTGCCAGCAGCCTCGCGGGCGGGGGGAATGAAAAACTGTTTTTT. Residues: CASSLAGGGNEKLFF. The full variable domain, rest sourced from reference TRBV27 and TRBJ1-4, is EAQVTQNPRYLITVTGKKLTVTCSQNMNHEYMSWYRQDPGLGLRQIYYSMNVEVTDKGDVPEGYKVSRKEKRNFPLILESPSPNQTSLYFCASSLAGGGNEKLFFGSGTQLSVL.

The J gene is TRBJ2-3, the V gene TRBV2, with D possibly being TRBD1 or TRBD2 (5 bases each). Germline-derived CDR1 and CDR2 are SNHLY and FYNNEI. The CDR3 length is 15 residues. Trimming took 10 bases from V and 4 from J, leaving 21 bases between them. The CDR3 is CATFPWDEGADTQYF. CDR3 in DNA: TGTGCCACCTTCCCGTGGGACGAAGGAGCAGATACGCAGTATTTT.

V and J are TRBV7-2 and TRBJ2-7; TRBD2 agrees at 12 bases. Germline V gene sequence: CDR1 SGHTA, CDR2 FQGNSA. This CDR3 contains 15 residues. V lost 5 bases and J lost 5; bases outside the gene matches: 7. CDR3 in amino acids: CASSRTSGTLDEQYF. The CDR3 DNA sequence: TGTGCCAGCAGCAGGACTAGCGGGACTCTCGACGAGCAGTACTTC.

The chain recombines TRBV6-6 with TRBJ2-7; tentatively, D is TRBD1 (5 bases). Looked up from germline, CDR1 is MNHNY and CDR2 is SVGAGI (reference sequence). The CDR3 is 13 amino acids. V was shortened by 9 bases and J by 3 bases, with 15 bases between the two germline ends. The CDR3 nucleotides are TGTGCCAGTTCCCAAGGGGCGGTCTACGAGCAGTACTTC. Its protein is CASSQGAVYEQYF.

The chain has TRBV6-1 and TRBJ2-2, with D perhaps TRBD1 (5 bases). V lost 6 bases and J 3 bases, leaving 11 bases between the germline ends. The CDR3 runs to 14 residues. Germline CDR1 and CDR2: MNHNS and SASEGT. For the CDR3, the DNA is TGTGCCAGCAGAACCAGGGTGGACACCGGGGAGCTGTTTTTT. Translating gives CASRTRVDTGELFF.

This clonotype has just a few counts. The chain recombines TRBV4-2 with TRBJ2-2; TRBD1 matches at 7 bases. Germline CDR1 LGHNA, CDR2 YNFKEQ. The V and J ends lost 5 bases and 2 bases, in that order; junction bases with no gene match: 5. This CDR3 has 15 amino acids. This chain's CDR3 is CASSEGQFNTGELFF. The CDR3 bases are TGTGCCAGCAGCGAGGGACAGTTTAACACCGGGGAGCTGTTTTTT.

This clonotype turned up a few times. J is TRBJ2-4 and V is TRBV12-3 or TRBV12-4; 8 nucleotides align to TRBD1. The CDR3 covers 15 residues. V was pared by 5 bases and J by 8 bases, with 11 bases of the junction left unmatched. In DNA, the CDR3 is TGTGCCAGCAGTCCGCGACAGGGGAGTGTGGACATTCAGTACTTC. It yields the protein CASSPRQGSVDIQYF.

The chain is built from TRBV6-1 and TRBJ1-2, with D unresolved. The length of the CDR3 is 12 residues. The germline gives CDR1 MNHNS, CDR2 SASEGT. Trimming shortened V by 8 bases and J by 2 bases, and 9 bases separated the two germline ends. The DNA for the CDR3 is TGTGCCAGCTGGCAGCTAAACTATGGCTACACCTTC. Translation: CASWQLNYGYTF.